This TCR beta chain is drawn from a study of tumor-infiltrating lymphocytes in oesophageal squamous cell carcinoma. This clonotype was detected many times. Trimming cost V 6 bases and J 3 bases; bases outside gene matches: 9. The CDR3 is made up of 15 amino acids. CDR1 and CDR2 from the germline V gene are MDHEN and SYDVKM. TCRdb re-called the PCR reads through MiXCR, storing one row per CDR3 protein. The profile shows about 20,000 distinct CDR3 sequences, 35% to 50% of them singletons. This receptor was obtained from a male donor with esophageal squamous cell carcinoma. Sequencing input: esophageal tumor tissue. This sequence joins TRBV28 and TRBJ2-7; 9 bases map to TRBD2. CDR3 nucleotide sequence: TGTGCCAGCAGCCGTATAGCGGGAGTGGGCTACGAGCAGTACTTC. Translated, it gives CASSRIAGVGYEQYF.